This T cell receptor beta chain originates from a study of blood T cell repertoires in COVID-19. Study as a whole: Sites in the United States, Italy and Spain provided acute and convalescent COVID-19 samples. PBMCs, B-cell-depleted T cells, or T cells provided the cDNA or gDNA that made up the material.

CDR3 length: 15 residues. Germline V gives CDR1 KGHSH, CDR2 LQKENI. V shed 3 bases and J 6 bases; nucleotides not matched to a gene: 10. Authors' data handling: Cell counts per sample came from amplifying reference gene primers. Some clones are missing from TCRdb's copy, which holds only in-frame ones; the method was immunoSEQ multiplex PCR. D and trimming were read from the DNA, whereas the V and J calls and clone size are those reported in that table. The sample holds 110,000 to 150,000 clones, approximately 87% seen once. Specimen: peripheral blood. This TCR was sampled from a human donor in a cohort sampled during active COVID-19. The chain combines TRBV18 with TRBJ1-1, with TRBD1 matching 7 bases. CDR3 region: CASSPRGTQRAEAFF. CDR3 DNA sequence: TGTGCCAGCTCACCCAGGGGGACCCAAAGGGCTGAAGCTTTCTTT.